A selection of T cell receptor beta chains follows, all from one sample in a study of cytomegalovirus exposure and HLA in healthy donors. The method was immunoSEQ multiplex PCR; TCRdb's version includes in-frame clones alone and lacks a portion of them. The specimen's table records about 77,000 clones. Sequenced sample: PBMCs. The receptors originated from a man aged 45-60 years in good health and CMV-seropositive. Both conserved end residues are part of each CDR3. Each record gives: J gene, D gene, V gene, CDR3 protein, CDR3 DNA. A D gene is named only where the DNA matches it firmly.

J: TRBJ2-3
D: NA
V: TRBV6-1
CDR3: CASSEAGFNTDTQYF
DNA: TGTGCCAGCAGTGAGGCAGGGTTCAACACAGATACGCAGTATTTT

J: TRBJ2-3
D: TRBD2
V: TRBV18
CDR3: CASSPRSQGAGGPDTQYF
DNA: TGTGCCAGCTCACCACGGTCCCAAGGAGCGGGAGGGCCGGATACGCAGTATTTT

J: TRBJ1-4
D: NA
V: TRBV30
CDR3: CAWTPGTLNEKLFF
DNA: TGTGCCTGGACCCCCGGGACTCTTAATGAAAAACTGTTTTTT

J: TRBJ1-4
D: NA
V: TRBV4-1
CDR3: CASSQDLFRDEKLFF
DNA: TGCGCCAGCAGCCAAGATCTATTTCGGGATGAAAAACTGTTTTTT

J: TRBJ2-1
D: NA
V: TRBV5-1
CDR3: CASSLGRAQGPYNEQFF
DNA: TGCGCCAGCAGCTTGGGCAGGGCTCAAGGACCCTACAATGAGCAGTTCTTC

J: TRBJ1-5
D: NA
V: TRBV5-4
CDR3: CASSYDGHRLDQPQHF
DNA: TGTGCCAGCAGCTACGACGGGCACAGGCTAGATCAGCCCCAGCATTTT

J: TRBJ1-6
D: NA
V: TRBV10-3
CDR3: CAISELRGGSPLHF
DNA: TGTGCCATCAGTGAGCTCCGGGGGGGGTCACCCCTCCACTTT

J: TRBJ1-4
D: TRBD1
V: TRBV9
CDR3: CASSAPGQGGEKLFF
DNA: TGTGCCAGCAGCGCCCCGGGACAGGGAGGTGAAAAACTGTTTTTT

J: TRBJ1-6
D: TRBD1
V: TRBV30
CDR3: CAWSPGQGNSPLHF
DNA: TGTGCCTGGAGTCCGGGACAGGGTAATTCACCCCTCCACTTT

J: TRBJ2-1
D: NA
V: TRBV9
CDR3: CASSAGPGDEQFF
DNA: TGTGCCAGCAGCGCGGGCCCGGGGGATGAGCAGTTCTTC

J: TRBJ1-1
D: TRBD1
V: TRBV12-5
CDR3: CASGLVVGTGPTEAFF
DNA: TGTGCTAGTGGTTTGGTAGTAGGGACAGGGCCCACTGAAGCTTTCTTT

J: TRBJ2-7
D: TRBD1
V: TRBV7-9
CDR3: CASRRTGLENEQYF
DNA: TGTGCCAGCAGACGGACAGGGCTGGAAAACGAGCAGTACTTC

J: TRBJ1-2
D: TRBD1
V: TRBV5-1
CDR3: CASSATGGTNYGYTF
DNA: TGCGCCAGCAGTGCGACAGGGGGTACTAACTATGGCTACACCTTC

J: TRBJ1-1
D: NA
V: TRBV5-6
CDR3: CASSGQGGTEAFF
DNA: TGTGCCAGCAGCGGGCAGGGAGGGACTGAAGCTTTCTTT

J: TRBJ1-2
D: NA
V: TRBV5-4
CDR3: CASSPGSGRGAYHGYTF
DNA: TGTGCCAGCAGCCCGGGTTCGGGCCGGGGGGCTTATCATGGCTACACCTTC

J: TRBJ2-2
D: TRBD2
V: TRBV7-9
CDR3: CASSFLAATGELFF
DNA: TGTGCCAGCAGCTTCCTAGCGGCCACCGGGGAGCTGTTTTTT

J: TRBJ1-5
D: NA
V: TRBV4-1
CDR3: CASSQVWGEDQPQHF
DNA: TGCGCCAGCAGCCAGGTTTGGGGGGAAGATCAGCCCCAGCATTTT

J: TRBJ1-6
D: NA
V: TRBV6-1
CDR3: CASSSGVDNSPLHF
DNA: TGTGCCAGCAGTTCGGGAGTTGATAATTCACCCCTCCACTTT

J: TRBJ1-1
D: NA
V: TRBV7-3
CDR3: CASSLRANTEAFF
DNA: TGTGCCAGCAGCTTAAGGGCTAACACTGAAGCTTTCTTT

J: TRBJ2-2
D: TRBD1
V: TRBV4-1
CDR3: CASSQDPPGGWVGELFF
DNA: TGCGCCAGCAGCCAAGATCCCCCAGGGGGCTGGGTCGGGGAGCTGTTTTTT

J: TRBJ1-5
D: TRBD1
V: TRBV6-6
CDR3: CASTVGGQGINQPQHF
DNA: TGTGCCAGCACTGTGGGGGGACAGGGGATCAATCAGCCCCAGCATTTT

J: TRBJ2-1
D: TRBD2
V: TRBV7-9
CDR3: CASSTSVGRESSYNEQFF
DNA: TGTGCCAGCAGCACCTCAGTCGGGAGGGAGAGCTCCTACAATGAGCAGTTCTTC

J: TRBJ2-2
D: TRBD1
V: TRBV19
CDR3: CASSPWDRGSSGELFF
DNA: TGTGCCAGTAGTCCTTGGGACAGGGGATCTTCCGGGGAGCTGTTTTTT

J: TRBJ1-1
D: NA
V: TRBV7-7
CDR3: CASSPYSGTEAFF
DNA: TGTGCCAGCAGCCCCTACAGCGGGACTGAAGCTTTCTTT

J: TRBJ1-1
D: NA
V: TRBV7-8
CDR3: CASSLGVGGTEAFF
DNA: TGTGCCAGCAGCTTAGGGGTGGGCGGGACTGAAGCTTTCTTT

J: TRBJ2-2
D: NA
V: TRBV9
CDR3: CASSSRGTSNTGELFF
DNA: TGTGCCAGCAGCTCGAGAGGGACTTCAAACACCGGGGAGCTGTTTTTT

J: TRBJ2-1
D: NA
V: TRBV7-9
CDR3: CASSLWGAGASNEQFF
DNA: TGTGCCAGCAGCCTTTGGGGGGCGGGAGCCAGCAATGAGCAGTTCTTC

J: TRBJ1-3
D: NA
V: TRBV7-2
CDR3: CASSLIGGDGNTIYF
DNA: TGTGCCAGCAGCTTAATCGGCGGCGACGGAAACACCATATATTTT

J: TRBJ2-7
D: TRBD1
V: TRBV2
CDR3: CASSEGTGIYEQYF
DNA: TGTGCCAGCAGTGAGGGGACAGGGATCTACGAGCAGTACTTC

J: TRBJ1-2
D: TRBD1
V: TRBV10-3
CDR3: CAISEDRGNGYTF
DNA: TGTGCCATCAGCGAGGACAGGGGGAATGGCTACACCTTC

J: TRBJ1-4
D: NA
V: TRBV6-5
CDR3: CASSRDFGNEKLFF
DNA: TGTGCCAGCAGCCGGGACTTTGGTAATGAAAAACTGTTTTTT

J: TRBJ1-3
D: NA
V: TRBV15
CDR3: CASGGSGNTIYF
DNA: TGTGCGTCGGGAGGCTCTGGAAACACCATATATTTT

J: TRBJ2-5
D: TRBD1
V: TRBV4-1
CDR3: CASSQSGPGQVEETQYF
DNA: TGCGCCAGCAGCCAATCAGGCCCTGGACAGGTGGAAGAGACCCAGTACTTC

J: TRBJ2-1
D: TRBD1
V: TRBV30
CDR3: CALEGQGNAEQFF
DNA: TGTGCCTTAGAAGGACAGGGGAATGCTGAGCAGTTCTTC

J: TRBJ2-1
D: TRBD2
V: TRBV29-1
CDR3: CSVEDPEGGGYNEQFF
DNA: TGCAGCGTTGAAGACCCCGAGGGCGGGGGTTACAATGAGCAGTTCTTC

J: TRBJ1-2
D: NA
V: TRBV18
CDR3: CASSPEENYGYTF
DNA: TGTGCCAGCTCACCAGAAGAGAACTATGGCTACACCTTC

J: TRBJ1-4
D: TRBD1
V: TRBV7-9
CDR3: CASSLGTGGEKLFF
DNA: TGTGCCAGCAGCTTAGGGACAGGGGGAGAAAAACTGTTTTTT

J: TRBJ2-1
D: TRBD2
V: TRBV19
CDR3: CASSKLAGGLVGEQFF
DNA: TGTGCCAGTAGTAAACTAGCGGGGGGGCTCGTGGGTGAGCAGTTCTTC

J: TRBJ2-1
D: NA
V: TRBV19
CDR3: CASSMYNEGEQFF
DNA: TGTGCCAGTAGTATGTATAATGAGGGTGAGCAGTTCTTC

J: TRBJ1-3
D: NA
V: TRBV9
CDR3: CASSLAWMGGKGNTIYF
DNA: TGTGCCAGCAGCCTCGCTTGGATGGGGGGAAAAGGAAACACCATATATTTT

J: TRBJ2-3
D: TRBD2
V: TRBV5-1
CDR3: CASSGGAGGVTDTQYF
DNA: TGCGCCAGCAGCGGGGGCGCGGGAGGGGTAACAGATACGCAGTATTTT

J: TRBJ1-5
D: NA
V: TRBV5-5
CDR3: CASSLVTREGQPQHF
DNA: TGTGCCAGCAGCTTAGTAACCCGGGAAGGACAGCCCCAGCATTTT

J: TRBJ2-7
D: NA
V: TRBV5-1
CDR3: CASSLADSSYEQYF
DNA: TGCGCCAGCAGCTTGGCCGACAGCTCCTACGAGCAGTACTTC

J: TRBJ2-1
D: TRBD2
V: TRBV6-1
CDR3: CASSEEGSGANEQFF
DNA: TGCGCCAGCAGTGAAGAGGGTAGCGGGGCCAATGAGCAGTTCTTC

J: TRBJ2-1
D: TRBD2
V: TRBV7-8
CDR3: CASSFTGRDEQFF
DNA: TGTGCCAGCAGCTTTACGGGGAGGGATGAGCAGTTCTTC

J: TRBJ2-7
D: TRBD2
V: TRBV13
CDR3: CASSFTHSGGTYEQYF
DNA: TGTGCCAGCAGCTTTACTCATAGCGGGGGGACCTACGAGCAGTACTTC

J: TRBJ1-2
D: TRBD1
V: TRBV9
CDR3: CASTTGDENYGYTF
DNA: TGTGCCAGCACCACAGGGGACGAAAACTATGGCTACACCTTC

J: TRBJ2-5
D: NA
V: TRBV27
CDR3: CASSLNGGTQYF
DNA: TGTGCCAGCAGTTTAAACGGGGGGACCCAGTACTTC

J: TRBJ1-2
D: NA
V: TRBV9
CDR3: CASSFVDRRYGYTF
DNA: TGTGCCAGCAGCTTCGTAGACAGGAGATATGGCTACACCTTC

J: TRBJ1-1
D: NA
V: TRBV30
CDR3: CAWSDGPNTEAFF
DNA: TGTGCCTGGAGTGATGGCCCGAACACTGAAGCTTTCTTT

J: TRBJ2-3
D: TRBD2
V: TRBV5-1
CDR3: CASSLKPGGGTDTQYF
DNA: TGCGCCAGCAGCCTAAAGCCGGGGGGAGGTACAGATACGCAGTATTTT

J: TRBJ1-5
D: NA
V: TRBV15
CDR3: CATSRDAGNNQPQHF
DNA: TGTGCCACCAGCAGAGATGCAGGGAACAATCAGCCCCAGCATTTT

J: TRBJ2-2
D: NA
V: TRBV5-1
CDR3: CASSASVGDTGELFF
DNA: TGCGCCAGCAGCGCTAGCGTCGGGGACACCGGGGAGCTGTTTTTT